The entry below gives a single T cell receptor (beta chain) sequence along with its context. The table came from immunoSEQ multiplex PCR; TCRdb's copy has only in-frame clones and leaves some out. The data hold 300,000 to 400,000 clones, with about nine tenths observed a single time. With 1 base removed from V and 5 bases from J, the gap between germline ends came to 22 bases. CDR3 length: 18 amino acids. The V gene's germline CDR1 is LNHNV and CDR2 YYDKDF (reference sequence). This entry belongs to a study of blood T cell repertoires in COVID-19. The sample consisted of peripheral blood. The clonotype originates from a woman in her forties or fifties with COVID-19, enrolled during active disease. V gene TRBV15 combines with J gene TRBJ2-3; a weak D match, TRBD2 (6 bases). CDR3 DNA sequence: TGTGCCACCAGCAGAGTTACCTTTAGCGGCCTCGCCGAAGATACGCAGTATTTT. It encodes CATSRVTFSGLAEDTQYF.